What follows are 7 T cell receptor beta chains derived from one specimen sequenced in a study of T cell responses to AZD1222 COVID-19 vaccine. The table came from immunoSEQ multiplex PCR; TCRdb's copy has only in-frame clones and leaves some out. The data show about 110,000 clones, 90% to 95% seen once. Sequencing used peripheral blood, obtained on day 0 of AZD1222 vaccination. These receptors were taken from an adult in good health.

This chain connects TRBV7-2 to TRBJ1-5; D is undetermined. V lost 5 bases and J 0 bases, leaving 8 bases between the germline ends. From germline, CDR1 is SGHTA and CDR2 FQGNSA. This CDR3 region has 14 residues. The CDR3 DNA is TGTGCCAGCAGCCGGAACCCTAGCAATCAGCCCCAGCATTTT. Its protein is CASSRNPSNQPQHF.

The DNA for the CDR3 is TGCAGCGGGGTACCCTTGCGGGAGGGTTCTAGAAATGAGCAGTTCTTC. It encodes CSGVPLREGSRNEQFF. V usage is TRBV29-1 and J usage is TRBJ2-1; 9 bases map to TRBD2. This CDR3 region has 16 residues. The germline CDR1 and CDR2 sequences are SQVTM and ANQGSEA. The J segment lost 7 bases and the V segment lost 7 bases, leaving 17 bases of the junction unmatched.

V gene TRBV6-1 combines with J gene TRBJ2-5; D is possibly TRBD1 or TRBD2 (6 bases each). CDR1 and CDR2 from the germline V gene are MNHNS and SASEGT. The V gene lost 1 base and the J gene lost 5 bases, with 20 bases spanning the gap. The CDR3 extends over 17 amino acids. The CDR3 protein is CASSEVYGGPPRETQYF. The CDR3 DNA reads TGTGCCAGCAGTGAAGTATACGGGGGCCCCCCCCGGGAGACCCAGTACTTC.

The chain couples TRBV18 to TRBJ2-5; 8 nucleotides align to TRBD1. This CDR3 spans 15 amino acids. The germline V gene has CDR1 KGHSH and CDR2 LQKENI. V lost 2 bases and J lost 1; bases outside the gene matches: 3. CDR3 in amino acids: CASSPADRVQETQYF. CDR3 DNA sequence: TGTGCCAGCTCACCAGCGGACAGGGTCCAAGAGACCCAGTACTTC.

DNA for the CDR3: TGCGCCAGCAGCTTGGCCATGGGCAGCTACGAGCAGTACTTC. This gives the protein CASSLAMGSYEQYF. The chain uses TRBV5-1 and TRBJ2-7; D is ambiguous. Per germline, CDR1 SGHRS and CDR2 YFSETQ. The CDR3 consists of 14 residues. Trimming shortened V by 0 bases and J by 3 bases, and 10 bases separated the two germline ends.

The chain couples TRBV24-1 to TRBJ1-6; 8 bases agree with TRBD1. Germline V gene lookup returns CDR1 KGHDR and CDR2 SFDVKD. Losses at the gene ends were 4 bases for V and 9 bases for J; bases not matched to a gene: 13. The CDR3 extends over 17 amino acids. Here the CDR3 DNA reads TGTGCCACCAGTGAACTTACTCCGGGACAGGTTCGTTCACCCCTCCACTTT. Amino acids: CATSELTPGQVRSPLHF.

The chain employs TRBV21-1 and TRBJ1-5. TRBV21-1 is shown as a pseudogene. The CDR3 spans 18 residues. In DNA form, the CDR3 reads TGTGCCAGCAGCCTGATGTGGACTGGAAGTTATAGCAATCAGCCCCAGCATTTT. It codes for CASSLMWTGSYSNQPQHF.